This TCR beta chain is drawn from a study of beta chain features in type 1 diabetes. cDNA synthesis used the whole RNA isolate, giving expressed TCRB sequences. Sequencing of naive, central memory and regulatory T cell samples gave an average of about 3.9 million reads. Measured with immunoSEQ multiplex PCR; TCRdb has only the in-frame clones, and not every one. The sample lists 390,000 or so clones, approximately 15% seen once, with approximately 0.035% in the top ten. This CDR3 spans 18 amino acids. Per germline, CDR1 SEHNR and CDR2 FQNEAQ (reference sequence). The V end lost 6 bases, the J end lost 0 bases, and 18 bases lay between the germline ends. There are a few counts of this clone. The antigen remains unidentified. Points from the study as a whole: In patients and controls equally, PCR might favor templates that are shorter.

Using CD45RO/CCR7/CD25/CD127/CD95/CD27, CD4+ naive, central memory, regulatory and stem cell-like memory cells were sorted. In all sorted populations, purity surpassed 95%. This sequence was found in a young man in good health. The sequenced sample was naive CD4+ T cells from blood. The rearrangement joins TRBV7-9 to TRBJ2-6; D is ambiguous. CDR3 sequence reads: CASRPKVGTPSGANVLTF. CDR3 nucleotides: TGTGCCAGCAGGCCGAAGGTGGGCACCCCCTCTGGGGCCAACGTCCTGACTTTC.